Here is one TCR beta chain with its context. What it binds is unknown. The data were taken from a study of T cell responses to AZD1222 COVID-19 vaccine. Study results and caveats: Donors in the cohort were predominantly white British and more often female, and clonal diversity was possibly underestimated. Reportedly, nearly half the spike-specific TCRs target unmutated variant regions.

The germline CDR1 and CDR2 sequences are LGHDT and YNNKEL (reference sequence). V was pared by 2 bases and J by 10 bases, with 9 bases between. The CDR3 is 12 residues long. Clones were read by immunoSEQ multiplex PCR, and TCRdb kept only the in-frame ones, dropping some. The table shows approximately 150,000 clones, with approximately 90% occurring only once. This chain connects TRBV3-1 (or the pseudogene TRBV3-2) to TRBJ2-1, with D hard to call. The starting material was peripheral blood, obtained 28 days after the second AZD1222 dose. This clonotype was sampled from an adult who received the AZD1222 COVID-19 vaccine. CDR3 residues: CASSQSLREQFF. As DNA, the CDR3 is TGTGCCAGCAGCCAATCCTTACGGGAGCAGTTCTTC.